The T cell receptor (beta chain) described here comes from a study of cytomegalovirus exposure and HLA in healthy donors. Amplification used 60 Vbeta primers and 13 Jbeta primers. Here immunoSEQ multiplex PCR was the method, and the copy in TCRdb shows in-frame clones only, minus some. The repertoire holds about 210,000 clones, about four fifths seen once, with approximately 0.4% in the top ten. Per the germline V gene, CDR1 is GTSNPN and CDR2 is SVGIG (reference sequence). V was pared by 1 base and J by 6 bases, with 18 bases between. The CDR3 runs 16 residues. The TCR originated in a male donor in good health and CMV-seropositive. This sequence joins TRBV30 and TRBJ2-2; TRBD2 might be the D (5 bases). The sequenced sample consisted of PBMCs. This chain's CDR3 is CAWSAERGHASGELFF. DNA for the CDR3: TGTGCCTGGAGTGCGGAGAGAGGGCACGCCTCCGGGGAGCTGTTTTTT.